The clone carrying this T cell receptor beta chain was counted ten times or more. The record originates from a study of T cells in Graves' hyperthyroidism and ophthalmopathy. Background on the study: Peripheral blood was obtained at initial diagnosis, preceding any treatment.

Amplified TCR beta CDR3 regions came from RNA transcripts. The HTBI primer set drove a first-round RT-PCR of the TCR CDR3. Using its own MiXCR run on the multiplex PCR reads, TCRdb lists one record per CDR3 protein. The data show around 250,000 distinct CDR3 sequences, more than 14% seen once. Those with hyperthyroidism were 18 to 65 years old, newly diagnosed, and ill for under 2 months. The TCR originated in a middle-aged woman with Graves' hyperthyroidism that later progressed to Graves' ophthalmopathy. Sequencing used blood.

CDR3 nucleotides: TGTGCCAGCAGTGAATTCGTGTATACCGGGGAGCTGTTTTTT. This sequence encodes CASSEFVYTGELFF. V usage is TRBV6-1 and J usage is TRBJ2-2; D not certain. The CDR3 contains 14 residues. Germline V gene sequence: CDR1 MNHNS, CDR2 SASEGT. The V gene lost 2 bases and the J gene lost 5 bases, with 9 bases spanning the gap.